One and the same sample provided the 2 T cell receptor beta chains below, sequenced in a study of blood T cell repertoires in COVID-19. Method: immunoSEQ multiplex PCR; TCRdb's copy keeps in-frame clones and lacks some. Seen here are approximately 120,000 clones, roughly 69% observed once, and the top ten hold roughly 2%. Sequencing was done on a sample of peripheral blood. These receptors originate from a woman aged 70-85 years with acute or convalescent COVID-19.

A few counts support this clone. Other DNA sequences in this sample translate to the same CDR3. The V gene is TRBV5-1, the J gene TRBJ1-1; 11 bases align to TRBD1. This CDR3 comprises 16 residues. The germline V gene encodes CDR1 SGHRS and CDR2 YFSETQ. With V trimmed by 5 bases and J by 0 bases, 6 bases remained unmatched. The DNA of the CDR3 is TGCGCCAGCAGGGCCGGGACAGGGGGAATGAACACTGAAGCTTTCTTT. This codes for CASRAGTGGMNTEAFF.

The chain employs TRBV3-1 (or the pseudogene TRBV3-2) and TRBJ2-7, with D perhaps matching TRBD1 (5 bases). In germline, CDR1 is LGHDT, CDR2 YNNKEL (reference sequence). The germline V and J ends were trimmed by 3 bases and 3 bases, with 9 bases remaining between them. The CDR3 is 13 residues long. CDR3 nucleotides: TGTGCCAGCAGCCAGCACGGACACTACGAGCAGTACTTC. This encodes CASSQHGHYEQYF.